This note documents a single TCR beta chain sequence. In its sample, this clonotype was seen many times. The target of this receptor is not known. No base qualities exist here, and no much larger clone lies one base off it. The library was made by 5' RACE. Reads for this sample came from an Illumina HiSeq 2000. A universal primer binding site was added through template switching, and the final cDNA carried a unique molecular identifier so that TCR cDNA molecules could be counted accurately. First-strand cDNA for TCR alpha and beta chains was synthesized from specific primers in the conserved constant-segment region. To control for contamination, every cDNA library carried two barcodes: a SMART-Mk sample barcode plus Illumina barcodes. TruSeq adapter sequences along with Illumina sample barcodes were introduced in two successive PCR steps. The Illumina HiSeq platform was used with custom primers to sequence TCR alpha and beta cDNA libraries. Under the source paper's analysis protocol: Unique molecular identifiers were extracted from raw reads with MiGEC, and CDR3 positions were determined with MiXCR. Recombination models were inferred per individual with the repgenHMM and IGoR tools using an EM algorithm. The analysis of shared clonotypes was done with the tcR package in R, with sharing normalized by the product of cloneset sizes. To study raw recombination free of thymic and clonal selection effects, out-of-frame nonproductive sequences were analyzed. TCRdb itself trimmed the public reads at Q25 with fastp, ran MiXCR and retained productive beta chains. One record per CDR3 amino acid sequence lists the most common genes and DNA. TCRdb, rather than the study authors, made the V and J calls. The sample records approximately 690,000 distinct CDR3 sequences, roughly 6.2% of which are singletons. The top ten clones comprise around 1.7% of the sample.

Spanning cysteine to phenylalanine, the CDR3 consists of 14 amino acids. Only the CDR3 DNA is retained, 42 bases long and in frame from the first base. Based on the germline V gene (reference sequence), the CDR1 and CDR2 sequences are LNHNV and YYDKDF. The germline ends are 8 bases apart after V is trimmed by 0 bases and J by 2 bases. The sample comes from a study of identical twins (dated by TCRdb to the mid-2010s). Turning to the overall study: To test whether fetal clonotypes persist, the study used deep sequencing on TCR alpha and beta repertoires from monozygotic twins, unrelated adults of various ages, and cord blood. Replicate twin experiments were performed at different times using different library preparation protocols to rule out contamination.

Findings and caveats that apply to the study as a whole: Zero-insertion analyses could be partly confounded by invariant T cells such as MAIT and iNKT, though diverse VJ usage argued against such confounding for most clonotypes. Recombination models systematically underestimated out-of-frame TCR alpha sharing in monozygotic twins but agreed with sharing between unrelated individuals. Because the same donors could not be followed over many years, the conclusions depended on cross-sectional statistical analysis. A weaker excess of twin sharing was found in beta out-of-frame sequences because the signal-to-noise ratio was lowered by fewer shared sequences. Compared with coincidental sharing between unrelated individuals, out-of-frame TCR alpha sequences shared between twins showed an excess of sequences with low generation probability. Abundant cord blood beta clonotypes carried fewer insertions; young adult naive repertoires showed a weaker similar trend, while memory repertoires showed none.

Only healthy Caucasian donors were included. The study also sequenced three unrelated non-twin adults: a male aged 18 to 29, a male aged 50 to 59 and a female aged 50 to 59. Miltenyi CD45RO+ enrichment and human naive T-cell isolation kits were used to isolate memory (CD45RO+) and naive T cells from PBMC. The sequence was collected from a man aged 18 to 30 in good health. The chain is assembled from TRBV15 and TRBJ2-7; the D gene could be TRBD1 or TRBD2, each one agreeing over 5 bases. The sample comprised naive T cells sorted from blood. The cell subset or site label, as the study defines it: cells isolated with a human naive T-cell isolation kit. The base sequence is TGTGCCACCAGCAGAGATCTGGGGGCCTACGAGCAGTACTTC. Its protein product is CATSRDLGAYEQYF.